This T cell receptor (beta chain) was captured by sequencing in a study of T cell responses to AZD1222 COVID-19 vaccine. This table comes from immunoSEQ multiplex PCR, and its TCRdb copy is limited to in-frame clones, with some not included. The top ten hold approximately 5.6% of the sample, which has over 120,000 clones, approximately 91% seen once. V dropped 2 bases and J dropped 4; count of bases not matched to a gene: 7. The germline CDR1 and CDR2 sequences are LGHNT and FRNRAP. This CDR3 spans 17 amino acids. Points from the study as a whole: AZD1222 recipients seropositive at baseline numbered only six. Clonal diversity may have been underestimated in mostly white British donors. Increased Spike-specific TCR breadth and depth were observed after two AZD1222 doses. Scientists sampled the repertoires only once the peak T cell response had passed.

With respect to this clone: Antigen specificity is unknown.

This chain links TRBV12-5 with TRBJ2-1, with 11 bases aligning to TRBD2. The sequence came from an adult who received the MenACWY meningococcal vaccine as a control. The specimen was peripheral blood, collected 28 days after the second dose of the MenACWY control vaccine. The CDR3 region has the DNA TGTGCTAGTGGTTTGACAGCACTAGCGGGGGATTACAATGAGCAGTTCTTC. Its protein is CASGLTALAGDYNEQFF.